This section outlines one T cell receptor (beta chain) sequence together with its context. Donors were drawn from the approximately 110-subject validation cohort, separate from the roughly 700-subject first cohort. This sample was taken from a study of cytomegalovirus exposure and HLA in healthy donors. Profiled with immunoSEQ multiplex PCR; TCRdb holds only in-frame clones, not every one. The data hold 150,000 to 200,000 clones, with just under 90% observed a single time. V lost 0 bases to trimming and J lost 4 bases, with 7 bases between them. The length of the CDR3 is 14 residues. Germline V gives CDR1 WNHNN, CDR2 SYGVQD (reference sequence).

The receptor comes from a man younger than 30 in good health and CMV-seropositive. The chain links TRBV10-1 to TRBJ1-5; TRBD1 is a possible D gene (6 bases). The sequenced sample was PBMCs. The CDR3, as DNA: TGCGCCAGCAGTGAGTCAAGGGGGAATCAGCCCCAGCATTTT. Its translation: CASSESRGNQPQHF.